This TCR beta chain was sequenced for a study of CD8 T cells in ankylosing spondylitis. Points from the study as a whole: Reports say disease-linked clones showed up significantly more in matched ankylosing spondylitis synovial fluid.

A quantitative 5'-RACE method, one with molecular barcodes, was used to make TCR beta libraries. MiXCR, run by TCRdb on the 5' RACE reads, gives a single entry per CDR3 protein. The data show hundreds of thousands of distinct CDR3 sequences, 20% seen once. As concerns this clonotype: Its antigen is not identified.

The sequenced sample was blood, either unsorted or a sorted T cell fraction (not recorded which). This clonotype was sampled from a male donor with ankylosing spondylitis or in good health (not recorded which).

The CDR3: CASSPHSGLADTQYF. DNA of the CDR3: TGTGCCAGCAGCCCACACTCCGGACTGGCGGATACGCAGTATTTT. The chain has TRBV7-2 and TRBJ2-3, with D possibly TRBD2 on 5 matching bases. The CDR3 has 15 amino acids. Germline CDR1 reads SGHTA; CDR2 reads FQGNSA. Between the trimmed V and J ends, which lost 5 bases and 6 bases, there was a span of 18 bases.